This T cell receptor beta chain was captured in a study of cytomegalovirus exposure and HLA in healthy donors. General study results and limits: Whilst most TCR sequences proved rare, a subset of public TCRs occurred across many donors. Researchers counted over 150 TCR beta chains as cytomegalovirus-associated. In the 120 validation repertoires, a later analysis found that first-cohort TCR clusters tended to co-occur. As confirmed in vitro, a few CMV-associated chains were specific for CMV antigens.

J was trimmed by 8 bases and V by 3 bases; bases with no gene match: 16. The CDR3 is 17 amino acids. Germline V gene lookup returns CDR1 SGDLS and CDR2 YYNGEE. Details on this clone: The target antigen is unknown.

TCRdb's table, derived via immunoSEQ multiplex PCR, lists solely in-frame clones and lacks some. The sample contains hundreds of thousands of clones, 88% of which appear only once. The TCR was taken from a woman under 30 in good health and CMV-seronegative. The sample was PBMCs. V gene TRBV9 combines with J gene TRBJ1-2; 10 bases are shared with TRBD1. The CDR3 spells CASSGTGTGDRSIGYTF. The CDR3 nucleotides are TGTGCCAGCAGCGGTACCGGGACAGGGGATCGATCTATCGGCTACACCTTC.